This entry lists 14 T cell receptor beta chains sequenced from one sample in a study of cytomegalovirus exposure and HLA in healthy donors. The table came from immunoSEQ multiplex PCR; TCRdb's copy has only in-frame clones and leaves some out. The sample contains around 220,000 clones, about 86% of which appear only once. The specimen was PBMCs. These receptors all stem from a woman aged 18 to 35 in good health and CMV-seronegative.

The chain recombines TRBV5-4 with TRBJ2-3; a possible D gene is TRBD2 (6 bases). Germline CDR1 reads SGHNT; CDR2 reads YYREEE (reference sequence). The V end was cut by 0 bases, the J end by 1 base, with 9 bases between. CDR3 size: 15 residues. CDR3 in DNA: TGTGCCAGCAGCTTGGACGGGGGAGGCACAGATACGCAGTATTTT. It encodes CASSLDGGGTDTQYF.

Note on this clone: Its ends do not fully match the called genes, so a read error is possible. The chain carries TRBV7-7 and TRBJ2-3, with D hard to call. There are 12 residues in the CDR3. Germline CDR1 is SSHAT and CDR2 is FNYEAQ (reference sequence). The CDR3 region has the DNA TGTGCTAGCAGCCCAGGTGGAGATACGCAGTATTTT. Amino acid sequence: CASSPGGDTQYF.

The rearrangement uses TRBV27 and TRBJ2-2; D gene uncertain. Germline values: CDR1 MNHEY, CDR2 SMNVEV (reference sequence). The CDR3 runs to 13 residues. V was clipped by 3 bases and J by 7 bases, with 9 bases between them. The CDR3 here is CASSFSRLGELFF. DNA of the CDR3: TGTGCCAGCAGTTTTAGTAGACTCGGGGAGCTGTTTTTT.

This chain connects TRBV7-2 to TRBJ2-3; 14 nucleotides align to TRBD2. Germline V gene lookup returns CDR1 SGHTA and CDR2 FQGNSA. This CDR3 region has 16 residues. The V gene end was trimmed by 5 bases and the J gene end by 3 bases; junction bases not matched to a gene: 4. The CDR3 here is CASSRLAGGVTDTQYF. The CDR3 bases are TGTGCCAGCAGCAGACTAGCGGGAGGGGTGACAGATACGCAGTATTTT.

J is TRBJ2-7 and V is TRBV6-6; 11 nucleotides match TRBD1. The junction had 5 bases not matched to a gene; V was cut back by 6 bases and J by 4 bases. Germline CDR1 MNHNY, CDR2 SVGAGI (reference sequence). The CDR3 totals 14 residues. The CDR3 DNA reads as TGTGCCAGCAGCGGGGACAGGGGGGTGTACGAGCAGTACTTC. Encoded protein: CASSGDRGVYEQYF.

The chain combines TRBV11-2 with TRBJ1-5; maybe TRBD1 (5 bases). Trimming stripped 7 bases from V and 2 bases from J, with 21 bases between. The CDR3 covers 17 residues. Germline V gene sequence: CDR1 SGHAT, CDR2 FQNNGV. The CDR3 sequence is CASTYGGKEPRNQPQHF. CDR3 DNA sequence: TGTGCCAGCACCTATGGGGGGAAGGAGCCACGCAATCAGCCCCAGCATTTT.

This sequence joins TRBV7-3 and TRBJ2-2; 9 nucleotides agree with TRBD1. Germline V lookup: CDR1 SGHTA, CDR2 FQGTGA. CDR3 length equals 18 residues. V lost 5 bases to trimming and J lost 2 bases; unmatched junction nucleotides: 12. CDR3 sequence (DNA): TGTGCCAGCAGCCCTGGACAGGGGTCCCTCCTAAACACCGGGGAGCTGTTTTTT. Encoded protein: CASSPGQGSLLNTGELFF.

The genes are TRBV2 and TRBJ1-1, with D unclear. The V gene lost 4 bases and the J gene lost 7 bases, with 16 bases spanning the gap. The CDR3 contains 14 residues. Germline lookup yields CDR1 SNHLY and CDR2 FYNNEI. CDR3 amino acids: CASSAGGTSSEAFF. The CDR3 DNA is TGTGCCAGCAGTGCCGGCGGCACAAGTAGTGAAGCTTTCTTT.

V is TRBV7-8 and J is TRBJ1-1, with D possibly matching TRBD1 (5 bases). V was trimmed by 5 bases and J by 2 bases, leaving 12 bases between them. This CDR3 has 14 residues. Germline values: CDR1 SGHVS, CDR2 FQNEAQ. In nucleotides, the CDR3 is TGTGCCAGCAGCCGACATACAGGAAACACTGAAGCTTTCTTT. Translating gives CASSRHTGNTEAFF.

This chain uses TRBV28 with TRBJ2-5; TRBD1 is a possible D gene (6 bases). Germline CDR1 reads MDHEN; CDR2 reads SYDVKM. Trimming took off 6 bases at V and 1 base at J, with 12 bases between the two ends. This CDR3 has 14 residues. CDR3 coding DNA: TGTGCCAGCAGAAGGACAGAGCCCCAAGAGACCCAGTACTTC. Protein: CASRRTEPQETQYF. The full variable domain, completed using reference TRBV28 and TRBJ2-5, is DVKVTQSSRYLVKRTGEKVFLECVQDMDHENMFWYRQDPGLGLRLIYFSYDVKMKEKGDIPEGYSVSREKKERFSLILESASTNQTSMYLCASRRTEPQETQYFGPGTRLLVL.

This clone has only one observation. A junction end diverges from the germline sequence, so it may reflect a read error. V gene TRBV4-3 combines with J gene TRBJ2-1; 9 bases line up with TRBD2. This CDR3 has 15 residues. Germline CDR1 reads LGHNA; CDR2 reads YSLEER. The CDR3 DNA sequence: TGCGCCAGCAGCCAAGATTTGAAGCGGGAGGCTCACTCGCTCTTC. Translating gives CASSQDLKREAHSLF.

The chain recombines TRBV28 with TRBJ2-7, with D tentatively TRBD1 (5 bases). Germline V lookup: CDR1 MDHEN, CDR2 SYDVKM. This CDR3 region has 12 residues. Deletions cut 3 bases from V and 3 bases from J, with 6 bases between. In DNA form, the CDR3 reads TGTGCCAGCAGTTTGGGGCACTACGAGCAGTACTTC. Amino acids: CASSLGHYEQYF. The full variable domain, rest sourced from reference TRBV28 and TRBJ2-7, is DVKVTQSSRYLVKRTGEKVFLECVQDMDHENMFWYRQDPGLGLRLIYFSYDVKMKEKGDIPEGYSVSREKKERFSLILESASTNQTSMYLCASSLGHYEQYFGPGTRLTVT.

The CDR3 sequence: CASRLAPQVYNEQFF. Here the CDR3 DNA reads TGCGCCAGCAGGCTAGCGCCGCAGGTCTACAATGAGCAGTTCTTC. This rearrangement joins TRBV4-3 to TRBJ2-1; possibly TRBD2 for D (6 bases). This CDR3 has 15 amino acids. Germline V gene sequence: CDR1 LGHNA, CDR2 YSLEER. V was pared by 6 bases and J by 3 bases, with 15 bases between.

This chain links TRBV2 with TRBJ1-4; 10 bases are shared with TRBD1. The CDR3 length is 16 residues. Unmatched junction bases numbered 11, after V lost 5 bases and J lost 8 bases. Germline CDR1 and CDR2: SNHLY and FYNNEI. The CDR3 reads CASSTGTGVKEEKLFF. CDR3 bases: TGTGCCAGCAGTACGGGGACAGGGGTTAAGGAGGAAAAACTGTTTTTT.